Listed below are T cell receptor beta chains from one sample, sequenced in a study of identical twins. TCRdb ran MiXCR on the 5' RACE reads and lists one entry per CDR3 protein. Among just over 450,000 distinct CDR3 sequences listed, over 12% were seen once. This sample was also put to use in a study of yellow fever vaccine responses in identical twins.

Sequencing was done on a sample of CD4+ T cells sorted from blood. Receptors originate from a young woman in good health. The CDR3 runs from the conserved cysteine through the conserved F or W. D genes are given only for firm matches. Clone size is stated in some rows and not others, as once, few, many or a class when expanded.

len,j_gene,v_gene,d_gene,abundance,CDR3nt,CDR3aa
15,TRBJ1-5,TRBV4-1,.,few,TGCGCCAGCAGCCAAGTTCCAGGGGTGCAGCAGCCCCAGCATTTT,CASSQVPGVQQPQHF
14,TRBJ2-1,TRBV6-2/TRBV6-3,.,few,TGTGCCAGCCGACGAGGGACTTCCTACAATGAGCAGTTCTTC,CASRRGTSYNEQFF
15,TRBJ2-1,TRBV6-1,TRBD2,.,TGTGCCAGCAGTGAAACTAGCGGGGTTTACAGTGAGCAGTTCTTC,CASSETSGVYSEQFF
12,TRBJ1-2,TRBV6-1,.,few,TGTGCCAGCAGTGAACCAGGGTATGGCTACACCTTC,CASSEPGYGYTF
13,TRBJ2-5,TRBV9,.,.,TGTGCCAGCAGCGTACAAGGGGTGGAGACCCAGTACTTC,CASSVQGVETQYF
15,TRBJ2-4,TRBV5-1,.,.,TGCGCCAGCAGCCCCCTTACGGGAGCCAAAAACATTCAGTACTTC,CASSPLTGAKNIQYF
20,TRBJ2-1,TRBV4-2,.,.,TGTGCCAGCAGCCAAGCGGGACAGGTCACGAGCGGGGGTCGGGGCAATGAGCAGTTCTTC,CASSQAGQVTSGGRGNEQFF
12,TRBJ1-4,TRBV7-9,.,few,TGTGCCAGCAGCCCAACTAATGAAAAACTGTTTTTT,CASSPTNEKLFF
13,TRBJ2-1,TRBV19,.,.,TGTGCCAGTAGTATCGTACGGGTTAATGAGCAGTTCTTC,CASSIVRVNEQFF
12,TRBJ1-5,TRBV10-3,.,few,TGTGCCATCAGTGAGCCCTCCGAGCCCCAGCATTTT,CAISEPSEPQHF
16,TRBJ2-5,TRBV15,TRBD2,few,TGTGCCACCAGCAGAGATTTGGGGGGGACCCAAGAGACCCAGTACTTC,CATSRDLGGTQETQYF
14,TRBJ1-4,TRBV5-1,TRBD1,many,TGCGCCAGCAGCTCGGGACAGAATAATGAAAAACTGTTTTTT,CASSSGQNNEKLFF
14,TRBJ2-7,TRBV28,.,.,TGTGCCAGCTTTTCGGCGGGAATAACCTACGAGCAGTACTTC,CASFSAGITYEQYF
13,TRBJ1-1,TRBV5-1,TRBD1,few,TGCGCCAGCAACCTCAGGGGGGGCACTGAAGCTTTCTTT,CASNLRGGTEAFF
11,TRBJ2-7,TRBV12-3/TRBV12-4,.,.,TGTGCCAGCAGTAGAAGTCGCGAGCAGTACTTC,CASSRSREQYF
15,TRBJ2-7,TRBV5-1,.,.,TGCGCCAGCAGCAGGGGACGGTCAAGCTCCTACGAGCAGTACTTC,CASSRGRSSSYEQYF
16,TRBJ2-5,TRBV3-1,.,.,TGTGCCAGCAGCCGGAGGGGGTTCTTCGCCAAAGAGACCCAGTACTTC,CASSRRGFFAKETQYF
15,TRBJ2-1,TRBV7-8,.,few,TGTGCCAGCAGCTTAGCGGCCATAACCTACAATGAGCAGTTCTTC,CASSLAAITYNEQFF
13,TRBJ2-1,TRBV21-1,.,.,TGTGCCAGCAGCAAAGTCCCCGACGGTGAGCAGTTCTTC,CASSKVPDGEQFF
16,TRBJ2-1,TRBV7-3,TRBD2,.,TGTGCCAGCAGCCCAACCCTAGCGGGGGGGCAGAATGAGCAGTTCTTC,CASSPTLAGGQNEQFF
16,TRBJ2-1,TRBV5-1,TRBD2,many,TGCGCCAGCAGCTTGGCCGGGACTAGGGACTACAATGAGCAGTTCTTC,CASSLAGTRDYNEQFF
12,TRBJ2-7,TRBV6-2/TRBV6-3,.,.,TGTGCCAGCAGCCCCTCTTCCGAAGAGCAGTACTTC,CASSPSSEEQYF
15,TRBJ2-4,TRBV5-1,TRBD2,many,TGCGCCAGCAGACCCGGGACTAGCGGTCAGGTCGATAGGTACTTC,CASRPGTSGQVDRYF
16,TRBJ2-1,TRBV20-1,TRBD2,.,TGCAGTGCCGTAAGACTAGCGGGGGCCGTAAACAATGAGCAGTTCTTC,CSAVRLAGAVNNEQFF
15,TRBJ1-2,TRBV5-1,TRBD1,few,TGCGCCAGCAGCATACCGGGACAGGGGGTTGATGGCTACACCTTC,CASSIPGQGVDGYTF
16,TRBJ2-2,TRBV11-2,.,.,TGTGCCAGCAGCTATAACCGGGACTGGGCCACCGGGGAGCTGTTTTTT,CASSYNRDWATGELFF
14,TRBJ1-1,TRBV12-3/TRBV12-4,.,.,TGTGCCAGCAAAAACGGGGGTATGAACACTGAAGCTTTCTTT,CASKNGGMNTEAFF
16,TRBJ2-1,TRBV18,TRBD1,once,TGTGCCAGCTCAGGCCTCGGGACAGGGCTTCAGAATGAGCAGTTCTTC,CASSGLGTGLQNEQFF